The following is a TCR beta chain sequence with its context. This clonotype was observed a handful of times. What antigen it recognizes has not been identified. Base qualities are not recorded, but no much larger clone differs from it by a single base. The sample is drawn from a study of T cells in Graves' hyperthyroidism and ophthalmopathy (dated by TCRdb to the late 2010s). As for the study more broadly: Peripheral blood samples were taken at the time of initial diagnosis, prior to any treatment. A discovery cohort of roughly 96 patients, about 44 with Graves' ophthalmopathy and under 60 with stable Graves' hyperthyroidism, was used to find distinguishing TCR V-J signatures. Whether ophthalmopathy could be predicted prospectively was tested in an independent validation cohort made up of approximately 19 hyperthyroidism patients plus 17 patients who later progressed to ophthalmopathy. For training and testing, the 100 or so patients in the discovery cohort were randomly divided in a 7:3 ratio. In more than 5 Graves' hyperthyroidism patients, the study also compared T-cell repertoires from thyroid tissue with T-cell repertoires from blood. After blood sampling, hyperthyroidism patients were treated with methimazole at a starting dose of 30 mg daily, and ophthalmopathy patients were treated with high-dose intravenous methylprednisolone. The paper reports TCR Vbeta CDR3 sequencing of approximately 130 peripheral blood samples: some 44 ophthalmopathy, under 80 hyperthyroidism and roughly 17 progressor patients.

The TCR beta CDR3 regions were amplified from the RNA transcripts. A first-round RT-PCR of the TCR CDR3 used the HTBI primer set with the Qiagen OneStep RT-PCR kit. Libraries were constructed in a second round of multiplex PCR, after which size selection and purification were performed. Sequencing of the libraries was done on an Illumina HiSeq2000 using paired-end 100 bp reads. In the original analysis: SOAPnuke was used to process the raw data, with reads discarded if the reads contained adapters or uncalled bases, had a mean Phred below 15, or lacked an exact constant-primer or identifier match. COPE v1.2.5 was used to merge the high-quality paired reads, and each unique nucleotide sequence was defined as a clonotype. MiTCR v1.1 was used to align the clonotypes against IMGT TRBV, TRBD and TRBJ reference segments. The analysis included only V-J combinations with a frequency above 0.0001, which together covered roughly 99% of the repertoires. The TCS score was defined as the ratio of F50 (clonal expansion) to E x V (chaos), calculated using BLOSUM62-based TCRdist between CDR3 peptides within each V-J. Welch's t-statistics and random forest reduced 450 to 600 V-J features to under 15, which were used in a naive Bayes classifier (R e1071). Using fastp trimming at Q25 and MiXCR clonotype assembly, TCRdb reanalyzed the public sequencing data and kept in-frame beta chains. CDR3 protein duplicates are merged, each entry listing the most common genes and DNA. TCRdb, rather than the study authors, made the V and J calls. The sample data list more than 650,000 distinct CDR3 sequences, and 14% of these were observed just once. Jointly, the top ten make up roughly a tenth of the sample.

Study-wide findings and limitations: Sample size was not statistically predetermined, and investigators were not blinded to group allocation. In validation, progression to ophthalmopathy was predicted by the model with more than 65% sensitivity and around 75% specificity, a median of roughly six months before onset. A model built on a 13 V-J signature distinguished ophthalmopathy from stable hyperthyroidism, reaching 87.88% sensitivity and around 81% specificity in cross-validation and 80%/75% in testing. Most expanded thyroid clonotypes (frequency above 0.001) were also detected in blood, suggesting blood repertoires may reflect thyroid immune responses.

Stable Graves' hyperthyroidism was defined as no progression to ophthalmopathy during 18 months of follow-up. Hyperthyroidism patients were aged 18 to 65 years and newly diagnosed, with disease duration of less than 2 months. The study excluded patients with uncontrolled infections, other autoimmune diseases, pregnancy or lactation. Diagnoses relied on clinical symptoms, serum thyroxine and TRAb, thyroid ultrasound and orbital computed tomography. PBMCs were separated from 8 to 10 ml of fresh peripheral blood using Ficoll-Paque density gradient centrifugation. Total RNA was extracted with Trizol reagent, and quality was checked on an Agilent 2100 Bioanalyzer. Germline trimming amounts to 4 bases on V and 2 bases on J, with 8 as the count of junction bases outside the gene matches. CDR1 and CDR2 are read off the germline V gene (reference sequence) as SEHNR and FQNEAQ. Including the terminal cysteine and phenylalanine, the CDR3 comprises 16 residues. Just CDR3 DNA is preserved here, 48 bases in frame from base 1.

The sample comprised blood. The clonotype originates from a woman aged 18-29 years with Graves' hyperthyroidism. The chain uses TRBV7-9 and TRBJ2-5; 9 bases in between match TRBD1. The DNA is TGTGCCAGCAGCTCTACGGACAGGGGACTACAAGAGACCCAGTACTTC. This translates into CASSSTDRGLQETQYF.